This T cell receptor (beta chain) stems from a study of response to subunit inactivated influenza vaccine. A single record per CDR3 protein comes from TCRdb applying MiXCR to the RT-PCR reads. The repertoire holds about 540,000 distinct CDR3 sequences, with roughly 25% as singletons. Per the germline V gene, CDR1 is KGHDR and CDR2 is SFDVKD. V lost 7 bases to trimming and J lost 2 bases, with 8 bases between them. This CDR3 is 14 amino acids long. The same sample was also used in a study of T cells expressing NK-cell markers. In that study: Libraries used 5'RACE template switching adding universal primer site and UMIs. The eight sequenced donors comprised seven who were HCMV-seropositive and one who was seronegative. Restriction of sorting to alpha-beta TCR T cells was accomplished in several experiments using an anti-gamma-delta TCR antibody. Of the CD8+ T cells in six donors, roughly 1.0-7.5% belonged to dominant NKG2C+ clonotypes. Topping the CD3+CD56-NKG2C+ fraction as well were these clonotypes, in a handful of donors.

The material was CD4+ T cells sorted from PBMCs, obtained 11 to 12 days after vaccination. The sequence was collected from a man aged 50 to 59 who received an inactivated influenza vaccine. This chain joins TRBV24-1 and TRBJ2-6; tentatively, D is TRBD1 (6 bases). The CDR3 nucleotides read TGTGCCACCAGCTGGGGGCCTGGGGCCAACGTCCTGACTTTC. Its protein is CATSWGPGANVLTF.